The sequence of this T cell receptor beta chain was determined in a study of blood T cell repertoires in COVID-19. Study background: The United States, Italy and Spain were the sources of the acute and convalescent COVID-19 samples.

Turning to this clone: Other DNA sequences within the sample encode an identical CDR3.

This CDR3 spans 16 amino acids. Germline V gives CDR1 SGHTA, CDR2 FQGNSA. V was shortened by 3 bases and J by 6 bases, with 18 bases between the two germline ends. Original processing methods: Counts of nucleated cells, estimated from reference gene primer amplification, were obtained. Assay: immunoSEQ multiplex PCR; the TCRdb copy retains only in-frame clones and omits some. That table furnishes V, J and clone size, whereas the DNA furnished D and trimming. The sample includes about 220,000 clones, 60% to 85% of them seen just once. Source material: peripheral blood. This sequence joins TRBV7-2 and TRBJ1-3; a possible D gene is TRBD1 (5 bases). The receptor comes from a woman in her 70s with acute or convalescent COVID-19. CDR3 DNA: TGTGCCAGCAGCTTCCGGTGGGGGAGGGAAGTAAACACCATATATTTT. Translated, it gives CASSFRWGREVNTIYF.